This T cell receptor (beta chain) originates from a study of a mutant IDH1 vaccine in newly diagnosed glioma. Looking at the study overall: The study gave patients eight vaccinations in weeks 1, 3, 5, 7, 11, 15, 19, 23. Either 4-6 weeks after radiotherapy alone or alongside temozolomide, vaccination was begun. Study-wide results and limits: Shifts in the top peripheral T cell clonotypes seemed unrelated to pseudoprogression.

The V end lost 0 bases, the J end lost 7 bases, and 15 bases lay between the germline ends. The germline CDR1 and CDR2 sequences are MNHEY and SVGAGI. The CDR3 runs 15 residues. About this clone: Its cognate antigen is unknown.

Time point meaning: week 11, during vaccination. Every vaccination contained 300 ug of the mutant IDH1 20-mer peptide and was paired with topical imiquimod. Sequencing was performed with immunoSEQ multiplex PCR; in TCRdb, only in-frame clones are kept and a portion is missing. Of 50,000 to 65,000 clones in the sample, less than 85% were seen once. This TCR derives from a woman between 45 and 65 years old with glioma. The V and J genes are TRBV6-5 and TRBJ1-2; TRBD1 is a possible D gene (5 bases). The starting material was PBMCs, obtained from a glioma patient whose treatment included an IDH1 peptide vaccine. CDR3 nucleotides: TGTGCCAGCAGTTACTCGTGGAGGGGCTTGGTTGGCTACACCTTC. This codes for CASSYSWRGLVGYTF.